This section outlines one T cell receptor (beta chain) sequence together with its context. This clonotype was counted many times. No antigen is known for it. No base qualities exist here, and no much larger clone lies one base off it. The sample comes from a study of T-cell reconstitution after alpha-beta-depleted transplantation in children (dated by TCRdb to about 2016). Concerning the study at large: The study quantitatively tracked T-cell immune reconstitution after TCRalphabeta/CD19-depleted allogeneic hematopoietic cell transplantation in children using TCR repertoire profiling.

The library came from PCR. The sample was run on an Illumina HiSeq 2500. TCR library preparation used molecular barcoding, with unique molecular identifiers applied to normalize quantification of the TCRbeta repertoire. Through fastp at Q25 and MiXCR, TCRdb rebuilt clones from the public reads, retaining in-frame beta chains. Each CDR3 protein appears once, grouped with its most common genes and DNA. The sample records over 400,000 distinct CDR3 sequences, around 12% of which are singletons. The ten largest clones capture around 5.6% of the sample. The sequence came from a human donor who donated a stem cell graft to a child with combined immunodeficiency. The specimen comprised PBMCs from the stem cell graft donor, sampled from the stem cell graft.

The bases are TGCGCCAGCAGCCAAGAGGGAATAGCGGGCCTCCGAGGCACAGATACGCAGTATTTT. It is translated as CASSQEGIAGLRGTDTQYF. The rearrangement joined TRBV4-3 to TRBJ2-3, with 7 central nucleotides matching TRBD2. Trimming removed 0 bases from V and 1 base from J; the gene matches leave 13 bases unexplained. The germline V gene provides CDR1 LGHNA and CDR2 YSLEER. Counted from cysteine to phenylalanine, this CDR3 has 19 amino acids. Only the CDR3 DNA stays, 57 bases, in frame from base 1.